Sequencing of this T cell receptor beta chain was carried out in a study of T cell clusters in autoimmune cytopenias (dated by TCRdb to between 2018 and 2020). Background for the entire study: Per sample, TRB sequencing gave a median depth of about 49,000 reads and a median of about 2,300 distinct TRB clonotypes. Peripheral blood TRB and IGH repertoires were sequenced in autoimmune cytopenia patients at active disease and during treatment follow-up, alongside healthy, CLL and autoimmune hepatitis controls. The goal of the study was to find out whether patients with autoimmune cytopenia have a disease-specific immune repertoire signature that could be used as a blood-based biomarker. Broader findings and caveats from the paper: The cluster-lack signature was not seen for secondary cytopenia versus CLL, apparently masked by the dominant lymphoma-associated repertoire. The T cell clusters were defined in silico only, and their functional role remained to be validated experimentally. Approximately 3-fold more exclusive TRB clusters were observed in healthy donors than in active autoimmune hepatitis patients, consistent with an autoimmunity-wide signature. The TRB repertoire shifts, including less even repertoires in secondary cytopenia and CLL, mostly reflected lymphoma bias and not autoimmunity. The GLIPH analysis suggested a lack of physiological T cell clusters in primary autoimmune cytopenia patients, since around 56 clusters were exclusive to healthy donors whereas around 18 were exclusive to patients.

This clonotype registers as medium-sized (0.01 to 0.1%) by frequency; no count is noted. What antigen it recognizes has not been identified. From cysteine to phenylalanine, the CDR3 is 15 amino acids long. There is no recorded DNA. Reading the germline V gene (reference sequence) gives CDR1 GTSNPN and CDR2 SVGIG. TRB amplification used approximately 250 ng of peripheral blood genomic DNA, tens of thousands of genome equivalents, per sample. TRB rearrangements were amplified by multiplex PCR using a touch-down protocol with TRB-A and TRB-B primer pools mixed in one tube. Illumina adapters and sample indices were added to the amplicons through two consecutive PCR reactions performed with Phusion HS II polymerase. The amplicons were purified from gel with the NucleoSpin Gel and PCR Clean-up kit, after which the amplicons were quantified by Qubit and checked for quality on an Agilent 2100 Bioanalyzer. Sequencing of the libraries was done on an Illumina MiSeq with paired-end, single-indexed, 600-cycle runs. The authors processed their data as follows. MiXCR version 2.1.12 with the default MiXCR reference library was used to align and assemble TRB reads. A clone was defined by each unique CDR3 nucleotide sequence, and the analysis included only productive sequences supported by at least two reads. Alpha-parameterized diversity profiles (alpha 0 to 5), including the Shannon (alpha 1) and Simpson (alpha 2) indices, were computed with an R script to assess repertoire diversity. The tcR package was used to compute combinatorial TRB VJ usage, and cohorts were compared on this usage by principal component analysis with ade4. GLIPH was used to cluster TCRbeta CDR3s in pairs of cohorts matched for age and read depth, and a Wilcoxon test was used to compare cluster frequencies. Once TCRdb had reprocessed the reads, it stored one entry per CDR3 protein sequence and supplied no DNA. It is TCRdb's table, rather than the study itself, that gives the V and J calls and clone size. The table for this sample lists 3,900 or so distinct CDR3 sequences. Over 13% of the sample is held by the ten biggest clonotypes.

The material sequenced was peripheral blood. The chain is made from TRBV30 and TRBJ2-1; lacking DNA, the TRBD2 call made by TCRdb goes unchecked. The clonotype was recovered from a human donor with an autoimmune cytopenia or autoimmune hepatitis (not recorded which). The CDR3: CAWRKGLAGVNEQFF.